Sequencing of this TCR beta chain was carried out in a study of blood T cells in healthy people across ages. Study-wide points: From one million sequenced T cells, diversity estimates were lower bounds.

For the second PCR, which ran for about 7 to 11 cycles, a sample-barcoded 5' primer and a J-beta primer mix were used. TCRdb ran MiXCR on the 5' RACE reads and lists one entry per CDR3 protein. The sample carries 1.5 million to 2 million distinct CDR3 sequences, roughly 50% recorded once. As for this clonotype: The target antigen is unknown.

Germline V gene sequence: CDR1 MNHNS, CDR2 SASEGT. The CDR3 is 13 residues long. V was trimmed by 7 bases and J by 11 bases, leaving 20 bases between them. The chain couples TRBV6-1 to TRBJ2-5, with D possibly matching TRBD2 (5 bases). Sequencing was performed on blood. The clonotype comes from a middle-aged woman in good health. CDR3 DNA: TGTGCCAGCAAAGGACGGGAACTACGCGGGCAGTACTTC. Protein sequence: CASKGRELRGQYF.